This T cell receptor (beta chain) was observed in a study of siplizumab effects on memory and regulatory T cells (dated by TCRdb to the late 2010s). For the study in its entirety: The study examined how the anti-CD2 antibody siplizumab affects alloreactive T-cell subsets in allogeneic mixed lymphocyte reactions built from human PBMCs. Results and caveats for the whole study, not just this receptor: The cumulative frequency of alloreactive sequences traceable to unstimulated CD4+ memory T cells was significantly reduced by siplizumab. A naive or memory phenotype could not be assigned to roughly 80-96% of proliferating CD4+ or CD8+ clones. Compared with memory T cells, unstimulated naive T cells appeared more diverse, and naive cells seemed to make a substantial contribution to the alloresponse. Because sequences below about 10^-5 frequency were poorly captured, only a minor fraction of alloreactive clones could be mapped to unstimulated subsets. Whether proliferating Tregs from siplizumab cultures actually had suppressive function was not functionally confirmed. Of the alloreactive CD4+ clones that could be mapped, the Treg-derived share averaged roughly 73% with siplizumab compared with about 27% in control reactions.

Cut back by 2 bases and 7 bases, the V and J ends lie 17 bases apart. The cysteine opens and the phenylalanine closes a CDR3 of 15 amino acids. Only the CDR3 portion is preserved as DNA: 45 bases, with reading frame beginning at the first base. Reading the germline V gene (reference sequence) gives CDR1 MNHEY and CDR2 SMNVEV. Additional sequencing covered unstimulated subsets from a few donor pairs, namely CD8+ effector memory, CD4+ naive, CD8+ TEMRA, CD4+ memory and CD8+ naive. Sorted unstimulated T cells and proliferating T cells recovered from mixed lymphocyte reactions underwent TCRbeta CDR3 sequencing. Fresh whole blood from around 10 HLA-typed healthy donors was used as the source from which PBMCs were isolated. To prepare the library, the immunoSEQ multiplex PCR assay was applied. Approximately 93,000 TCR templates per sample were assayed by the deep sequencing platform. Genomic DNA extracted from sorted T cells was the material used for TCRbeta CDR3 sequencing. The study's own analysis went as follows. Clonal analysis of TCRbeta CDR3 data was done in the R programming language. Comparing unstimulated samples against CFSE-low samples taken after the reaction was how alloreactive CD4+ and CD8+ clones were defined. By matching sequences to the repertoires of sorted unstimulated Treg and non-Treg cells, each alloreactive CD4+ clone was assigned a regulatory or non-regulatory origin. Held by TCRdb, this immuneACCESS table contains in-frame sequences only and omits some clones. Under half of the omission traces to an unresolved V gene where checked; the cause of the rest is unknown. The DNA was the basis for D and trimming; V, J and clone size are from that table. This sample is represented by about 56,000 clones; just over 95% of them were singletons. The ten biggest clones cover 0.9% to 1.2% of the sample.

Of note for this clone: The target of this receptor is not known. No quality values exist for individual bases; no much larger clone is one base distant.

The sample comprised naive CD8+ T cells sorted from blood. The cell subset or site label, read with the paper, signifies: unstimulated naive T cells. This chain is built from TRBV27 and TRBJ1-2; D gene: possibly TRBD1, on 5 matching bases. This clonotype originated in a human donor in good health. The CDR3 has the sequence CASSLGGYVGGGYTF. In nucleotides, the sequence is TGTGCCAGCAGTTTAGGGGGGTACGTGGGCGGTGGCTACACCTTC.